This TCR beta chain was recorded in a study of cytotoxic CD8 clonotypes in ibrutinib-treated CLL. Using immunoSEQ multiplex PCR, the repertoire was profiled, and TCRdb retains in-frame clones only, with some absent. The sample includes 150,000 to 200,000 clones, roughly 90% of them seen just once. Trimming cost V 0 bases and J 2 bases, with 5 bases left between them. The CDR3 covers 14 residues. Germline assignment: CDR1 SGDLS and CDR2 YYNGEE. V and J are TRBV9 and TRBJ2-2; D is unresolved. This receptor was identified in a human donor with chronic lymphocytic leukemia. Material: PBMCs, obtained at disease progression, from a patient treated with ibrutinib. DNA of the CDR3: TGTGCCAGCAGCGTAGACCCAAACACCGGGGAGCTGTTTTTT. Its translation: CASSVDPNTGELFF.